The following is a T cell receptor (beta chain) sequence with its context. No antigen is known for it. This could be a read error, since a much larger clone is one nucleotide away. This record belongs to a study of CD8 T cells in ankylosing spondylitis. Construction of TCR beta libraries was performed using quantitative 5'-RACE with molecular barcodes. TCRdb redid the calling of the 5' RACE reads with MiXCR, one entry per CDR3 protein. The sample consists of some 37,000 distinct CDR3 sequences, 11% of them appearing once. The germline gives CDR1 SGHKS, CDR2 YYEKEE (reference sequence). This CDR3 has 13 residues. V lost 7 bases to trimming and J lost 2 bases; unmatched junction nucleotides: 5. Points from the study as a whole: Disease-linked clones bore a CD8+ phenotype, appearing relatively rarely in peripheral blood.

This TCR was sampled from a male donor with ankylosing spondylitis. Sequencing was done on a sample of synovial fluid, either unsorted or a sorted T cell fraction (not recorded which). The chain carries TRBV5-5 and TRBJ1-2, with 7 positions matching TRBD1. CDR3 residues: CASGPGQNYGYTF. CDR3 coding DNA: TGTGCCAGCGGCCCGGGACAGAACTATGGCTACACCTTC.